Here is one T cell receptor beta chain with its context. Trimming left V 8 bases short and J 2 bases short, with 13 bases between. This CDR3 contains 13 residues. Clones were read by immunoSEQ multiplex PCR, and TCRdb kept only the in-frame ones, dropping some. The data hold tens of thousands of clones, with 90% to 95% observed a single time. These data originate in a study of shared T cell receptors in the human thymus. The source is a human donor. The rearrangement uses TRBV23-1 and TRBJ2-7; D might be TRBD2 (5 bases). Being an ORF, TRBV23-1 has a function that is uncertain. Sequences were obtained from thymocytes. CDR3 residues: CASAREPTYEQYF. For the CDR3, the DNA is TGCGCCAGCGCCCGGGAACCGACCTACGAGCAGTACTTC.